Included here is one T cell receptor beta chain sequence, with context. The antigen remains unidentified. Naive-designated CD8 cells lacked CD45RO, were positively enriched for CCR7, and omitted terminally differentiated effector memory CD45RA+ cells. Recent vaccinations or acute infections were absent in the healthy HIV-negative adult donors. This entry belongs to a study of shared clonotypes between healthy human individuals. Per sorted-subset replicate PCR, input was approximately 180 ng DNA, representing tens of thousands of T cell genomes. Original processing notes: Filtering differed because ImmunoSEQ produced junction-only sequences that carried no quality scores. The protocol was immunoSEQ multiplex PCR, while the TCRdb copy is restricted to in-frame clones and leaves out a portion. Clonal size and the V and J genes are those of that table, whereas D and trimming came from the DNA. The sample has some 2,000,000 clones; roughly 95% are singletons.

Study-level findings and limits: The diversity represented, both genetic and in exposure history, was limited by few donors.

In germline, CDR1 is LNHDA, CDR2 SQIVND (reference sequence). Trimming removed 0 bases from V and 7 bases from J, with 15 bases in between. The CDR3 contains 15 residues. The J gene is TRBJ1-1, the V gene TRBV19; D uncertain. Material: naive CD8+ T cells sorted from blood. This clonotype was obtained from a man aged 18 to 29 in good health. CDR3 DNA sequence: TGTGCCAGTAGTATAGAGAAAAGTCTGAGTGGTGAAGCTTTCTTT. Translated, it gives CASSIEKSLSGEAFF.